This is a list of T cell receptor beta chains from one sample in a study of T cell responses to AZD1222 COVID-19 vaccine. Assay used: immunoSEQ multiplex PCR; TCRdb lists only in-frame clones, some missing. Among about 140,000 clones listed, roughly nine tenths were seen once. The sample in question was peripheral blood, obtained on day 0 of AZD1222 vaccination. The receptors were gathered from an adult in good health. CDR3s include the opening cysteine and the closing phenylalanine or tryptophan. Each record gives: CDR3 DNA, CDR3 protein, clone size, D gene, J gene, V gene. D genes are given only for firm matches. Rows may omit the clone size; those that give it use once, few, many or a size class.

DNA: TGTGCCAGCAGCAACTGGGACAGCCAAACCCCCAAAAACATTCAGTACTTC
CDR3: CASSNWDSQTPKNIQYF
size: few
D: NA
J: TRBJ2-4
V: TRBV21-1

DNA: TGTGCCAGCAGCTCCCATGGCAGCAATCAGCCCCAGCATTTT
CDR3: CASSSHGSNQPQHF
size: NA
D: NA
J: TRBJ1-5
V: TRBV28

DNA: TGCGCCACTCCAGGGGGCTGGGGCAATCAGCCCCAGCATTTT
CDR3: CATPGGWGNQPQHF
size: NA
D: TRBD1
J: TRBJ1-5
V: TRBV5-1

DNA: TGTGCCAGCAGCTCAATCTTGGGGACTAGCTATGGGCAGTACTTC
CDR3: CASSSILGTSYGQYF
size: NA
D: TRBD2
J: TRBJ2-7
V: TRBV11-2

DNA: TGTGCCAGCAGTTGGGGGGCGAGGACTGAAGCTTTCTTT
CDR3: CASSWGARTEAFF
size: NA
D: NA
J: TRBJ1-1
V: TRBV27

DNA: TGTGCCAGCAGTTCCCGGACACTTCCTAATGAAAAACTGTTTTTT
CDR3: CASSSRTLPNEKLFF
size: NA
D: NA
J: TRBJ1-4
V: TRBV28

DNA: TGTGCCAGCTCACCACAGCGGACAGGGGGTGCAGTTCTTACCCAAGAGACCCAGTACTTC
CDR3: CASSPQRTGGAVLTQETQYF
size: once
D: TRBD1
J: TRBJ2-5
V: TRBV18

DNA: TGTGCCAGCAGTGAAGCTGCGGAAAACTATGGCTACACCTTC
CDR3: CASSEAAENYGYTF
size: NA
D: NA
J: TRBJ1-2
V: TRBV2

DNA: TGTGCCAGCAGTCTTACTAGCGGGAGCTACGAGCAGTACTTC
CDR3: CASSLTSGSYEQYF
size: NA
D: TRBD2
J: TRBJ2-7
V: TRBV27

DNA: TGCAGTAGACAGGGGGCAGATGGCTACACCTTC
CDR3: CSRQGADGYTF
size: NA
D: TRBD1
J: TRBJ1-2
V: TRBV29-1

DNA: TGTGCCACCAGCAGCGGGGGACGGACTGCGTACAATGAGCAGTTCTTC
CDR3: CATSSGGRTAYNEQFF
size: NA
D: NA
J: TRBJ2-1
V: TRBV15

DNA: TGTGCCAGCAGTTACCGGTGGGTCCCCCCATTTGATGAGCATACGCAGTATTTT
CDR3: CASSYRWVPPFDEHTQYF
size: NA
D: NA
J: TRBJ2-3
V: TRBV6-2/TRBV6-3

DNA: TGTGCCAGTAGTATGGTGGGAGGAATCCTAAATGAGCAGTTCTTC
CDR3: CASSMVGGILNEQFF
size: NA
D: NA
J: TRBJ2-1
V: TRBV19

DNA: TGTGCCAGCAGCTTAGGATATTTAGAGACCCAGTACTTC
CDR3: CASSLGYLETQYF
size: NA
D: NA
J: TRBJ2-5
V: TRBV7-2

DNA: TGCGCCAGCAGCCAAATCCCGGGGGGGATCTACAATGAGCAGTTCTTC
CDR3: CASSQIPGGIYNEQFF
size: NA
D: TRBD2
J: TRBJ2-1
V: TRBV5-1

DNA: TGTGCCAGCGCCTATAGCGGAACGAACACCGGGGAGCTGTTTTTT
CDR3: CASAYSGTNTGELFF
size: NA
D: NA
J: TRBJ2-2
V: TRBV7-3